The TCR beta chain under discussion was sequenced for a study of T cell responses to AZD1222 COVID-19 vaccine. Using immunoSEQ multiplex PCR, the repertoire was profiled, and TCRdb retains in-frame clones only, with some absent. Of roughly 150,000 clones listed, about 90% are singletons. The clonotype originates from an adult in good health. The sample in question was peripheral blood, obtained on day 0 of AZD1222 vaccination.

The CDR3 DNA is TGTGCCAGCAGCCAAAGCGCCTTCAGGGATTCACCCCTCCACTTT. This sequence encodes CASSQSAFRDSPLHF. J is TRBJ1-6 and V is TRBV3-1 (or the pseudogene TRBV3-2), with D possibly being TRBD1 (5 bases). The V end was cut by 2 bases, the J end by 8 bases, with 13 bases between. In germline, CDR1 is LGHDT, CDR2 YNNKEL (reference sequence). The CDR3 has 15 amino acids.